The next 30 T cell receptor beta chains were all read from a single sample in a study of Tregs in tolerant kidney transplant recipients. Generated by immunoSEQ multiplex PCR, the TCRdb table keeps only in-frame clones and is missing some. The table shows tens of thousands of clones, with 80% to 95% occurring only once. Mixed chimerism was transient after nonmyeloablative marrow transplants from related graft donors. The sequencing here drew on CD4+ T cells from blood (PBMCs), taken 12 months after the transplant. These receptors originate from a human patient who received a combined kidney and bone marrow transplant. Some T cells here may be from the graft donor.

The V gene is TRBV5-1, the J gene TRBJ2-5; 7 bases agree with TRBD2. CDR3 size: 16 residues. Losses at the gene ends were 0 bases for V and 0 bases for J; bases not matched to a gene: 5. The germline gives CDR1 SGHRS, CDR2 YFSETQ. The CDR3 is CASSLVSGGNQETQYF. CDR3 nucleotides: TGCGCCAGCAGCTTGGTATCCGGGGGGAACCAAGAGACCCAGTACTTC. The full variable domain, rest sourced from reference TRBV5-1 and TRBJ2-5, is KAGVTQTPRYLIKTRGQQVTLSCSPISGHRSVSWYQQTPGQGLQFLFEYFSETQRNKGNFPGRFSGRQFSNSRSEMNVSTLELGDSALYLCASSLVSGGNQETQYFGPGTRLLVL.

The chain couples TRBV19 to TRBJ1-3; no definite D call. This CDR3 spans 14 amino acids. V lost 6 bases to trimming and J lost 0 bases, with 9 bases between them. Per the germline V gene, CDR1 is LNHDA and CDR2 is SQIVND (reference sequence). The chain's CDR3 is CASSALGSGNTIYF. CDR3 coding DNA: TGTGCCAGTAGCGCCCTCGGCTCTGGAAACACCATATATTTT.

V usage is TRBV21-1 and J usage is TRBJ1-1; the listed D gene, TRBD1, was not tested against the DNA. TRBV21-1 counts as a pseudogene. This CDR3 has 13 residues. The CDR3 bases are TGTGCCCGCACCCAGGGGCACAACACTGAAGCTTTCTTT. Protein: CARTQGHNTEAFF.

This clone has a handful of counts. The chain recombines TRBV10-3 with TRBJ1-1; unclear D gene. V was clipped by 6 bases and J by 4 bases, with 21 bases between them. This CDR3 comprises 16 residues. Germline lookup yields CDR1 ENHRY and CDR2 SYGVKD. The CDR3 sequence: CAISPTRESRTTEAFF. In DNA form, the CDR3 reads TGTGCCATCAGCCCCACCCGGGAGAGCAGGACCACTGAAGCTTTCTTT.

V gene TRBV12-5 combines with J gene TRBJ2-2; 11 nucleotides agree with TRBD2. Germline trimming cut 2 bases from V and 5 bases from J; bases unmatched to any gene: 4. The CDR3 extends over 16 amino acids. CDR1 and CDR2 (germline): LGHNT, FRNRAP. The CDR3 sequence: CASGLKLAGVTGELFF. The CDR3 bases are TGTGCTAGTGGTTTGAAACTAGCGGGAGTAACCGGGGAGCTGTTTTTT. The full variable domain, in which reference TRBV12-5 and TRBJ2-2 provide the parts outside the CDR3, is DARVTQTPRHKVTEMGQEVTMRCQPILGHNTVFWYRQTMMQGLELLAYFRNRAPLDDSGMPKDRFSAEMPDATLATLKIQPSEPRDSAVYFCASGLKLAGVTGELFFGEGSRLTVL.

The V gene is TRBV29-1, the J gene TRBJ2-7; 8 nucleotides agree with TRBD1. Germline V lookup: CDR1 SQVTM, CDR2 ANQGSEA. Trimming at V came to 8 bases and at J to 1 base, leaving 7 bases not matched to a gene. This CDR3 has 13 amino acids. The CDR3 here is CSTRQGSSYEQYF. The CDR3 DNA follows: TGCAGCACGCGACAGGGGTCATCCTACGAGCAGTACTTC.

The rearrangement links TRBV19 to TRBJ2-6; D gene ambiguous. Germline CDR1 is LNHDA and CDR2 is SQIVND (reference sequence). The CDR3 spans 14 residues. Trimming cost V 5 bases and J 0 bases, with 5 bases left between them. CDR3 in DNA: TGTGCCAGTAGTGTCTCCTCTGGGGCCAACGTCCTGACTTTC. Translated: CASSVSSGANVLTF.

The chain links TRBV7-2 to TRBJ2-3; D possibly corresponds to TRBD2 (6 bases). CDR3 size: 14 residues. Trimming removed 4 bases from V and 1 base from J, with 9 bases in between. The germline CDR1 and CDR2 sequences are SGHTA and FQGNSA. The CDR3 DNA reads as TGTGCCAGCAGCTCCTGGGGGGGCACAGATACGCAGTATTTT. This codes for CASSSWGGTDTQYF.

The CDR3 loop is CASSEAIPGQSYTF. CDR3 DNA sequence: TGTGCCAGCAGTGAAGCAATCCCGGGACAGAGTTACACCTTC. The chain uses TRBV2 and TRBJ1-2; 7 nucleotides align to TRBD1. The length of the CDR3 is 14 residues. The J segment lost 11 bases and the V segment lost 0 bases, leaving 9 bases of the junction unmatched. CDR1 SNHLY and CDR2 FYNNEI come from the germline V gene.

CDR3: CASSEVWGDQPQHF. CDR3 sequence (DNA): TGTGCCAGCAGTGAAGTGTGGGGGGATCAGCCCCAGCATTTT. V gene TRBV6-1 combines with J gene TRBJ1-5; perhaps TRBD1 as D (5 bases). Germline V gene sequence: CDR1 MNHNS, CDR2 SASEGT. V dropped 1 base and J dropped 5 bases, with 9 bases sitting between them. CDR3 length: 14 amino acids.

The chain is built from TRBV12-5 and TRBJ1-2; 8 nucleotides match TRBD1. The trim removed 5 bases at V and 0 bases at J, leaving 20 bases unmatched. Germline-derived CDR1 and CDR2 are LGHNT and FRNRAP. The CDR3 has 20 amino acids. The chain's CDR3 is CASGHRGRGLHLASNYGYTF. As DNA, the CDR3 is TGTGCTAGTGGTCATAGGGGCAGGGGGCTCCATCTGGCTTCTAACTATGGCTACACCTTC.

The chain uses TRBV12-5 and TRBJ2-7; TRBD2 is a possible D gene (6 bases). Trimming removed 4 bases at V and 6 bases at J, with 22 bases between. The germline V gene encodes CDR1 LGHNT and CDR2 FRNRAP. The CDR3 has 16 residues. CDR3 sequence: CASGYYQWGDWVEQYF. In nucleotides, the CDR3 is TGTGCTAGTGGTTACTACCAGTGGGGGGACTGGGTCGAGCAGTACTTC.

This chain connects TRBV7-3 to TRBJ1-2; 8 positions match TRBD1. The germline CDR1 and CDR2 sequences are SGHTA and FQGTGA. The CDR3 has 13 residues. V gave up 3 bases and J gave up 6 bases; unmatched junction bases: 3. CDR3: CASSFGQGHGYTF. The CDR3 nucleotides are TGTGCCAGCAGCTTCGGACAGGGTCATGGCTACACCTTC. The full variable domain, completed using reference TRBV7-3 and TRBJ1-2, is GAGVSQTPSNKVTEKGKYVELRCDPISGHTALYWYRQSLGQGPEFLIYFQGTGAADDSGLPNDRFFAVRPEGSVSTLKIQRTERGDSAVYLCASSFGQGHGYTFGSGTRLTVV.

A few counts support this clone. The chain has TRBV6-1 and TRBJ1-3; D possibly corresponds to TRBD1 (5 bases). The CDR3 loop spans 15 amino acids. CDR1 and CDR2 (germline): MNHNS, SASEGT. Trimming pared 2 bases from V and 1 base from J, leaving 9 bases between. CDR3 protein: CASSELTVSGNTIYF. As DNA, the CDR3 is TGTGCCAGCAGTGAATTGACAGTGTCTGGAAACACCATATATTTT.

On this clone itself: One junction end disagrees with the germline gene, perhaps due to a read error. This sample includes further DNA sequences coding for the same CDR3. V is TRBV6-5 and J is TRBJ1-6; 9 nucleotides line up with TRBD1. Germline V gives CDR1 MNHEY, CDR2 SVGAGI. The CDR3 spans 16 residues. For the CDR3, the DNA is TGTGCCAGCAGTTACAGGTCTTGGGACAGGGATTCCCCCCTCCACTTT. This sequence encodes CASSYRSWDRDSPLHF.

V is TRBV7-6 and J is TRBJ2-2; D possibly corresponds to TRBD1 (6 bases). The CDR3 extends over 15 amino acids. Germline V lookup: CDR1 SGHVS, CDR2 FNYEAQ. V was shortened by 3 bases and J by 2 bases, with 10 bases between the two germline ends. The CDR3: CASSFNRVNTGELFF. The CDR3 DNA sequence: TGTGCCAGCAGCTTCAACAGGGTCAACACCGGGGAGCTGTTTTTT.

The chain is built from TRBV20-1 and TRBJ1-2; D is undetermined. Germline V gives CDR1 DFQATT, CDR2 SNEGSKA (reference sequence). V was shortened by 6 bases and J by 2 bases, with 7 bases between the two germline ends. The CDR3 spans 11 residues. The CDR3 spells CSAKQNYGYTF. DNA for the CDR3: TGCAGTGCCAAACAGAACTATGGCTACACCTTC.

The rearrangement links TRBV12-5 to TRBJ2-5; D unresolved. V lost 5 bases, J lost 5 bases, and 12 bases lay in between. In germline, CDR1 is LGHNT, CDR2 FRNRAP. The length of the CDR3 is 13 residues. This CDR3 is CASGRRPRETQYF. The CDR3 nucleotides are TGTGCTAGTGGTCGCAGGCCCCGCGAGACCCAGTACTTC.

The chain links TRBV5-1 to TRBJ2-5; TRBD1 matches at 8 bases. V lost 4 bases, J lost 5 bases, and 7 bases stayed unmatched. The CDR3 loop spans 14 amino acids. CDR1 SGHRS and CDR2 YFSETQ come from the germline V gene. CDR3 residues: CASSIGQGPETQYF. Here the CDR3 DNA reads TGCGCCAGCAGCATCGGACAGGGCCCCGAGACCCAGTACTTC.

In regard to this clone: Sequence at one end of the junction differs from germline and may be a read error. This rearrangement joins TRBV25-1 to TRBJ2-3; unclear D gene. The germline V gene has CDR1 MGHDK and CDR2 SYGVNS. This CDR3 spans 15 amino acids. DNA of the CDR3: TGTGCCAGCAGTGAATATATTCGGAGCAGAGATACGCAGTATTTT. Translating gives CASSEYIRSRDTQYF.

This chain connects TRBV7-2 to TRBJ1-1; D uncertain. The CDR3 covers 16 residues. With 6 bases removed from V and 0 bases from J, the gap between germline ends came to 17 bases. CDR1 is SGHTA and CDR2 is FQGNSA in the germline V gene. The CDR3 loop reads CASRFPDTAMNTEAFF. The CDR3 DNA reads as TGTGCCAGCAGATTCCCCGATACAGCAATGAACACTGAAGCTTTCTTT.

The chain recombines TRBV7-9 with TRBJ1-5, with D perhaps TRBD1 (5 bases). Germline assignment: CDR1 SEHNR and CDR2 FQNEAQ (reference sequence). Deletions cut 1 base from V and 7 bases from J, with 8 bases between. This CDR3 comprises 13 residues. In DNA form, the CDR3 reads TGTGCCAGCAGCTTAGAAGGGGCACAGCCCCAGCATTTT. As protein: CASSLEGAQPQHF.

The chain recombines TRBV9 with TRBJ1-2; possible D gene TRBD1, 6 bases. Germline CDR1 is SGDLS and CDR2 is YYNGEE. CDR3 length equals 16 residues. The ends were cut back, 4 bases at V and 4 bases at J, with 20 bases in the middle. CDR3 region: CASSSWGHLGSYGYTF. Written as DNA, the CDR3 is TGTGCCAGCAGCTCATGGGGGCACCTAGGGAGCTATGGCTACACCTTC.

V usage is TRBV19 and J usage is TRBJ1-1; D not certain. CDR1 LNHDA and CDR2 SQIVND come from the germline V gene (reference sequence). Trimming cost V 3 bases and J 5 bases, with 13 bases left between them. The CDR3 extends over 14 amino acids. The CDR3 sequence is CASSIGHRTTEAFF. In nucleotides, the CDR3 is TGTGCCAGTAGTATTGGGCACCGAACGACTGAAGCTTTCTTT.

The chain couples TRBV29-1 to TRBJ2-7; the match to TRBD2 covers 11 bases. V lost 6 bases and J lost 0; bases outside the gene matches: 7. Looked up from germline, CDR1 is SQVTM and CDR2 is ANQGSEA. The CDR3 has 15 amino acids. The CDR3 DNA is TGCAGCGTCAGTTATGGGACTAGCGGCTCCTACGAGCAGTACTTC. It encodes CSVSYGTSGSYEQYF.

V is TRBV7-9 and J is TRBJ2-3; 9 positions agree with TRBD2. After removal of 5 bases from V and 0 bases from J, the junction contained 12 bases not matched to a gene. Germline assignment: CDR1 SEHNR and CDR2 FQNEAQ (reference sequence). The CDR3 has 18 residues. The CDR3 sequence: CASSRLPKGLASTDTQYF. Written as DNA, the CDR3 is TGTGCCAGCAGCCGACTACCGAAGGGACTAGCAAGCACAGATACGCAGTATTTT. The full variable domain, completed using reference TRBV7-9 and TRBJ2-3, is DTGVSQNPRHKITKRGQNVTFRCDPISEHNRLYWYRQTLGQGPEFLTYFQNEAQLEKSRLLSDRFSAERPKGSFSTLEIQRTEQGDSAMYLCASSRLPKGLASTDTQYFGPGTRLTVL.

The chain has TRBV7-7 and TRBJ2-5, with TRBD1 as a possible D gene (5 bases). Deletions cut 5 bases from V and 2 bases from J, with 9 bases between. The CDR3 length is 13 residues. CDR1 and CDR2 from the germline V gene are SSHAT and FNYEAQ (reference sequence). The CDR3 here is CASSKQVQETQYF. CDR3 bases: TGTGCCAGCAGCAAACAGGTTCAAGAGACCCAGTACTTC.

The chain combines TRBV29-1 with TRBJ1-2, with 9 bases lining up with TRBD1. Germline CDR1 SQVTM, CDR2 ANQGSEA. CDR3 length equals 13 residues. After removal of 5 bases from V and 6 bases from J, the junction contained 7 bases not matched to a gene. The CDR3 protein is CSVCRDRADGYTF. In nucleotides, the CDR3 is TGCAGCGTTTGTAGGGACAGGGCGGATGGCTACACCTTC.

The chain couples TRBV6-5 to TRBJ1-1; 7 nucleotides align to TRBD1. The V segment lost 6 bases and the J segment 10 bases; nucleotides outside the gene matches: 14. The CDR3 covers 14 residues. Germline V gene lookup returns CDR1 MNHEY and CDR2 SVGAGI. CDR3 sequence (DNA): TGTGCCAGCAGCTGGGACAGCTACGTCGAACGAGCTTTCTTT. This translates into CASSWDSYVERAFF.

This clone was seen just once. This chain links TRBV5-1 with TRBJ2-7, with 10 bases that match TRBD1. Trimming at V came to 7 bases and at J to 3 bases, leaving 7 bases not matched to a gene. The CDR3 spans 14 residues. Germline V gene data show CDR1 as SGHRS and CDR2 as YFSETQ. DNA of the CDR3: TGCGCCAGCTGCATGGGACAGGGGAGCTACGAGCAGTACTTC. This codes for CASCMGQGSYEQYF.